These 27 T cell receptor beta chains share one sample of origin, sequenced in a study of T cell changes during pregnancy in multiple sclerosis. Profiled with immunoSEQ multiplex PCR; TCRdb holds only in-frame clones, not every one. The sample has 100,000 to 110,000 clones, around 92% seen once. The source material was peripheral blood, sampled after pregnancy. These receptors all stem from a female donor with multiple sclerosis, enrolled in a pregnancy study.

The chain is built from TRBV11-3 and TRBJ2-7, with D possibly matching TRBD1 (6 bases). CDR1 and CDR2 (germline): SGHNT, YENEEA. Between the trimmed V and J ends, which lost 0 bases and 7 bases, there was a span of 16 bases. The CDR3 contains 15 residues. This chain's CDR3 is CASSLDWTARREQYF. CDR3 nucleotide sequence: TGTGCCAGCAGCTTAGACTGGACAGCCCGGAGGGAGCAGTACTTC.

V is TRBV7-9 and J is TRBJ1-2; the match to TRBD1 covers 9 bases. CDR3 length equals 15 residues. The germline V gene has CDR1 SEHNR and CDR2 FQNEAQ (reference sequence). V gave up 5 bases and J gave up 8 bases; unmatched junction bases: 12. Here the CDR3 reads CASSRDRVIIEGYTF. CDR3 nucleotide sequence: TGTGCCAGCAGCCGGGACAGGGTAATAATTGAGGGCTACACCTTC.

The chain combines TRBV4-2 with TRBJ1-4, with D hard to call. Germline CDR1 LGHNA, CDR2 YNFKEQ. V gave up 2 bases and J gave up 8 bases, with 21 bases separating them. CDR3 length equals 17 residues. The CDR3 sequence: CASSQPLRWQEEEKLFF. The CDR3 region has the DNA TGTGCCAGCAGCCAACCTCTTAGGTGGCAGGAGGAGGAAAAACTGTTTTTT.

The rearrangement uses TRBV28 and TRBJ1-1; possibly TRBD1 for D (5 bases). The germline V gene encodes CDR1 MDHEN and CDR2 SYDVKM. There are 15 residues in the CDR3. V lost 4 bases and J lost 0, with 12 bases in between. The CDR3 sequence: CASSSGDRLNTEAFF. The CDR3 DNA reads TGTGCCAGCAGTTCTGGCGACAGACTGAACACTGAAGCTTTCTTT.

The chain combines TRBV6-1 with TRBJ1-2; 11 bases align to TRBD1. Trimming cost V 4 bases and J 4 bases; bases outside gene matches: 5. The CDR3 is 15 residues long. Germline lookup yields CDR1 MNHNS and CDR2 SASEGT. The CDR3 bases are TGTGCCAGCAGTGTAGGGGACAGGGGGGGCTATGGCTACACCTTC. Translation gives CASSVGDRGGYGYTF.

This clone was counted once. The genes are TRBV5-1 and TRBJ1-3; a weak D match, TRBD1 (6 bases). Deletions cut 4 bases from V and 1 base from J, with 15 bases between. Germline-derived CDR1 and CDR2 are SGHRS and YFSETQ. CDR3 length: 16 amino acids. CDR3 loop: CASSTRGAWSGNTIYF. The DNA of the CDR3 is TGCGCCAGCAGCACTCGGGGGGCTTGGTCTGGAAACACCATATATTTT.

The chain couples TRBV5-6 to TRBJ1-4; 8 nucleotides match TRBD1. CDR1 and CDR2 from the germline V gene are SGHDT and YYEEEE. The CDR3 is 14 residues long. Unmatched junction bases numbered 6, after V lost 3 bases and J lost 8 bases. The CDR3 loop reads CASSWTGLGEKLFF. CDR3 DNA: TGTGCCAGCAGCTGGACAGGGTTGGGAGAAAAACTGTTTTTT.

The rearrangement links TRBV6-1 to TRBJ1-2; D remains unclear. The V end lost 2 bases, the J end lost 8 bases, and 12 bases lay between the germline ends. The CDR3 runs to 13 residues. Germline V gives CDR1 MNHNS, CDR2 SASEGT. For the CDR3, the DNA is TGTGCCAGCAGTGAATCTGGATCAGGAGGCTACACCTTC. Residues: CASSESGSGGYTF.

This chain joins TRBV30 and TRBJ2-7, with 9 bases that match TRBD1. The length of the CDR3 is 13 residues. V gave up 2 bases and J gave up 6 bases; unmatched junction bases: 5. Germline V lookup: CDR1 GTSNPN, CDR2 SVGIG (reference sequence). CDR3 nucleotide sequence: TGTGCCTGGAGTTCGGGACAGGGCTCCGAGCAGTACTTC. It yields the protein CAWSSGQGSEQYF.

This chain connects TRBV19 to TRBJ2-2; maybe TRBD2 (5 bases). This CDR3 region has 15 residues. The V end lost 3 bases, the J end lost 4 bases, and 12 bases lay between the germline ends. Germline CDR1 and CDR2: LNHDA and SQIVND (reference sequence). The CDR3: CASSIEGAPTGELFF. The DNA of the CDR3 is TGTGCCAGTAGTATCGAGGGTGCTCCCACCGGGGAGCTGTTTTTT.

The chain uses TRBV7-9 and TRBJ2-1, with D perhaps matching TRBD1 (5 bases). Trimming left V 5 bases short and J 0 bases short, with 11 bases between. Germline CDR1 is SEHNR and CDR2 is FQNEAQ (reference sequence). CDR3 size: 15 residues. The CDR3 sequence is CASSVQGFSYNEQFF. The CDR3 coding sequence is TGTGCCAGCAGCGTTCAGGGTTTCTCCTACAATGAGCAGTTCTTC.

V is TRBV5-1 and J is TRBJ2-7, with 9 bases identical to TRBD2. Germline V gene data show CDR1 as SGHRS and CDR2 as YFSETQ. V lost 0 bases to trimming and J lost 3 bases; unmatched junction nucleotides: 7. The CDR3 runs to 16 residues. Here the CDR3 reads CASSLGAGGPLYEQYF. CDR3 nucleotides: TGCGCCAGCAGCTTGGGGGCGGGAGGGCCACTCTACGAGCAGTACTTC. Together with reference TRBV5-1 and TRBJ2-7, the CDR3 gives the full variable domain: KAGVTQTPRYLIKTRGQQVTLSCSPISGHRSVSWYQQTPGQGLQFLFEYFSETQRNKGNFPGRFSGRQFSNSRSEMNVSTLELGDSALYLCASSLGAGGPLYEQYFGPGTRLTVT.

This chain uses TRBV5-1 with TRBJ1-1; a possible D gene is TRBD1 (5 bases). From germline, CDR1 is SGHRS and CDR2 YFSETQ. V was cut by 0 bases and J by 1 base, with 7 bases left in between. CDR3 length: 14 residues. CDR3 nucleotides: TGCGCCAGCAGCTTGGCCACAGGGAACACTGAAGCTTTCTTT. It codes for CASSLATGNTEAFF. The whole variable domain, filled in from reference TRBV5-1 and TRBJ1-1, reads KAGVTQTPRYLIKTRGQQVTLSCSPISGHRSVSWYQQTPGQGLQFLFEYFSETQRNKGNFPGRFSGRQFSNSRSEMNVSTLELGDSALYLCASSLATGNTEAFFGQGTRLTVV.

The chain is built from TRBV9 and TRBJ2-3; the D is unclear. V was clipped by 0 bases and J by 1 base, with 9 bases between them. CDR3 length: 15 amino acids. Germline CDR1 SGDLS, CDR2 YYNGEE. The DNA of the CDR3 is TGTGCCAGCAGCGTAGGCGGAGTGGGCACAGATACGCAGTATTTT. This codes for CASSVGGVGTDTQYF.

The chain recombines TRBV9 with TRBJ2-7; tentative D call: TRBD1 (5 bases). The CDR3 totals 14 residues. In germline, CDR1 is SGDLS, CDR2 YYNGEE. Trimming pared 0 bases from V and 4 bases from J, leaving 11 bases between. The CDR3 is CASSVDQGRYEQYF. In DNA form, the CDR3 reads TGTGCCAGCAGCGTAGATCAGGGCCGGTACGAGCAGTACTTC.

The chain is built from TRBV4-1 and TRBJ2-3; TRBD1 matches at 9 bases. Trimming at V came to 1 base and at J to 4 bases, leaving 6 bases not matched to a gene. This CDR3 spans 16 amino acids. The V gene's germline CDR1 is MGHRA and CDR2 YSYEKL. The CDR3 DNA follows: TGCGCCAGCAGCCAAGGGGACAGGGTAACTTCAGATACGCAGTATTTT. This encodes CASSQGDRVTSDTQYF.

This clone was found a few times. The chain couples TRBV10-3 to TRBJ1-2; 11 nucleotides match TRBD1. Trimming cost V 6 bases and J 3 bases; bases outside gene matches: 3. CDR1 and CDR2 from the germline V gene are ENHRY and SYGVKD. The CDR3 runs to 14 residues. The CDR3 region has the DNA TGTGCCATCAGACGGACAGGGGGCGACTATGGCTACACCTTC. Translation gives CAIRRTGGDYGYTF.

DNA of the CDR3: TGTGCCAGCTCACCACCGCAGAATGGCTACACCTTC. It translates to CASSPPQNGYTF. The chain carries TRBV18 and TRBJ1-2; D not certain. Trimming took off 0 bases at V and 6 bases at J, with 5 bases between the two ends. The CDR3 sequence is 12 residues long. Germline V lookup: CDR1 KGHSH, CDR2 LQKENI.

The chain uses TRBV27 and TRBJ1-2; TRBD1 is a possible D gene (6 bases). The V and J ends lost 3 bases and 4 bases respectively, with 18 bases between them. The CDR3 has 16 amino acids. Germline loops: CDR1 MNHEY, CDR2 SMNVEV (reference sequence). The CDR3 nucleotides read TGTGCCAGCAGTTTCTCCAAAGGGACAATTGTCTATGGCTACACCTTC. Protein product: CASSFSKGTIVYGYTF.

The chain combines TRBV27 with TRBJ1-2, with TRBD1 matching 7 bases. The CDR3 has 15 residues. J lost 5 bases, V lost 5 bases, and 11 bases had no gene match. Germline V lookup: CDR1 MNHEY, CDR2 SMNVEV (reference sequence). CDR3 nucleotides: TGTGCCAGCAGTCCCTCCCTGGGGGACAGTTATGGCTACACCTTC. Its translation: CASSPSLGDSYGYTF.

This clone was counted a single time. V gene TRBV2 combines with J gene TRBJ2-4; the match to TRBD1 covers 7 bases. The J segment lost 5 bases and the V segment lost 8 bases, leaving 3 bases of the junction unmatched. The germline V gene has CDR1 SNHLY and CDR2 FYNNEI. CDR3 size: 12 residues. CDR3 sequence: CASGQDENIQYF. The CDR3 DNA is TGTGCCAGCGGACAGGACGAAAACATTCAGTACTTC. The full variable domain, rest sourced from reference TRBV2 and TRBJ2-4, is EPEVTQTPSHQVTQMGQEVILRCVPISNHLYFYWYRQILGQKVEFLVSFYNNEISEKSEIFDDQFSVERPDGSNFTLKIRSTKLEDSAMYFCASGQDENIQYFGAGTRLSVL.

Only one count was recorded for this clone. The J gene is TRBJ1-1, the V gene TRBV6-6; TRBD1 agrees at 7 bases. V shed 0 bases and J 5 bases; nucleotides not matched to a gene: 9. From germline, CDR1 is MNHNY and CDR2 SVGAGI (reference sequence). The CDR3 spans 16 residues. The CDR3 nucleotides are TGTGCCAGCAGTTACTCGTCAGGCAGGGGGAAGACTGAAGCTTTCTTT. It specifies CASSYSSGRGKTEAFF.

The chain uses TRBV10-3 and TRBJ1-6; D possibly corresponds to TRBD1 (6 bases). Germline values: CDR1 ENHRY, CDR2 SYGVKD. V lost 8 bases and J 4 bases, leaving 12 bases between the germline ends. The CDR3 runs to 14 residues. The CDR3 sequence is CAISRTEYNSPLHF. The CDR3 nucleotides are TGTGCCATCTCCCGGACAGAATATAATTCACCCCTCCACTTT.

This chain links TRBV21-1 with TRBJ1-1. TRBV21-1 is assigned pseudogene status. CDR3 size: 12 residues. The CDR3 DNA reads TGTGCCAGCAGCAAAGACCGGACTGAAGCTTTCTTT. Protein: CASSKDRTEAFF.

The chain joins TRBV15 to TRBJ2-2, with D uncertain. The CDR3 is 14 amino acids. Trimming left V 1 base short and J 5 bases short, with 8 bases between. Germline V lookup: CDR1 LNHNV, CDR2 YYDKDF (reference sequence). CDR3 in DNA: TGTGCCACCAGCAGAGGAGACTTAACCGGGGAGCTGTTTTTT. Amino acids: CATSRGDLTGELFF.

The genes are TRBV5-1 and TRBJ1-2; D may be TRBD1 (5 bases). Per germline, CDR1 SGHRS and CDR2 YFSETQ. The CDR3 is 13 residues long. Between the trimmed V and J ends, which lost 0 bases and 8 bases, there was a span of 11 bases. CDR3 sequence (DNA): TGCGCCAGCAGCTTGGGGGGGGGATCGGGCTACACCTTC. Its protein product is CASSLGGGSGYTF.

J is TRBJ1-5 and V is TRBV28, with a tentative D call TRBD1 (5 bases). CDR1 is MDHEN, CDR2 SYDVKM, per germline. CDR3 length: 15 amino acids. V was trimmed by 4 bases and J by 6 bases, leaving 16 bases between them. The CDR3 nucleotides are TGTGCCAGCAGTTCCCGCCGCAGGGTTGTTCAGCCCCAGCATTTT. Amino acids: CASSSRRRVVQPQHF.